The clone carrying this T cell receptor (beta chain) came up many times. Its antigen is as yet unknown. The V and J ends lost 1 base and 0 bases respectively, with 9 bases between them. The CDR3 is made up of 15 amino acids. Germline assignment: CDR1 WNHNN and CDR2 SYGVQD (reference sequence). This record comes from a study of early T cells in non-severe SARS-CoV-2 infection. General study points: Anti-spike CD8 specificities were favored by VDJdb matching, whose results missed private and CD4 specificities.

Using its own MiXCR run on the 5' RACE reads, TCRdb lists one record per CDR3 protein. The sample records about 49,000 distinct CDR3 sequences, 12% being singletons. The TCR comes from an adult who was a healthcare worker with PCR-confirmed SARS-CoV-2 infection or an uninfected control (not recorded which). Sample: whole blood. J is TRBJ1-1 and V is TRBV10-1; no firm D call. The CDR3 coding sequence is TGCGCCAGCAGTGAGTTTTCGGGGATGAACACTGAAGCTTTCTTT. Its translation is CASSEFSGMNTEAFF.